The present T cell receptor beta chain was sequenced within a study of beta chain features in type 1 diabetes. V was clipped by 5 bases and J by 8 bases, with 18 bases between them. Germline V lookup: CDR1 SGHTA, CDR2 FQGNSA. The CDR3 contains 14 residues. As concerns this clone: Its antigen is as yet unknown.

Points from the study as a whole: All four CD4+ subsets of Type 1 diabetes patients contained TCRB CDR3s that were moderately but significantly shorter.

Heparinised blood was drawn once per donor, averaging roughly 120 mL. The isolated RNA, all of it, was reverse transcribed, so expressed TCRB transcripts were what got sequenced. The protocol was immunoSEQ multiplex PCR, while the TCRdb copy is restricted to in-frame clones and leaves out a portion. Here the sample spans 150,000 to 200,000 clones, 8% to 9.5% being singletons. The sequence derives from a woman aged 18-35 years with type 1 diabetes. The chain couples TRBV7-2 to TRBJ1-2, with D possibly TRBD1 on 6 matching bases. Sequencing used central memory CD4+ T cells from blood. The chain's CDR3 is CASSPRGAFSGYTF. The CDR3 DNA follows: TGTGCCAGCAGCCCCAGGGGAGCCTTCTCAGGCTACACCTTC.